This entry describes one TCR beta chain. What antigen it recognizes has not been identified. No base quality values were provided; no much bigger clone lies one nucleotide off. Patients chosen for sequencing had shown expansion of CD8+CD57+ cells by flow cytometry. Every patient had a diagnosis of severe acquired aplastic anemia based on International Study of Aplastic Anemia and Agranulocytosis and Camitta criteria. Patients had received no therapy at the time of blood sampling. The study deep-sequenced TCR repertoires of sorted CD4+ and CD8+ blood T cells from severe aplastic anemia patients and healthy subjects. Patients were enrolled in the USA under clinicaltrials.gov protocols 00001620, 01623167, 00001397, 00071045, 00081523 and 00961064. Ficoll-Paque density gradient centrifugation was used to isolate peripheral blood mononuclear cells. CD4+ and CD8+ T cells were sorted by FACS or magnetic beads before DNA extraction.

Genomic DNA was used as template for profiling of TCR beta VDJ combinations and CDR3 sequences. TCR repertoire sequencing was run on an Illumina HiSeq 2000. Per the authors' processing: Repertoires were assessed using TRBV/TRBJ rearrangement plots, CDR3 size and DJ length profiles, and Simpson's diversity index. The most abundant DNA sequence in the deep sequencing data was taken as the immunodominant clone. CDR3 amino acid sequences were screened for sharing across subjects and were compared with published repertoires and the VDJdb database. TCRdb reworked the public reads: Q25 trimming with fastp, MiXCR clone assembly, productive beta chains retained. CDR3 protein sequences are deduplicated, and each keeps its most common genes and DNA. The V and J calls and clone size come from TCRdb's table, not from the authors' own analysis. In all, the sample holds fewer than 250,000 distinct CDR3 sequences, and 45% to 50% of those were seen once. About 7.8% of the sample lies in the top ten.

These data belong to a study of CD8+CD57+ T cells in acquired aplastic anemia (dated by TCRdb to the late 2010s). Notes on the research overall: On average, sorted CD4+ and CD8+ cells yielded around 3.1 ug of extracted DNA, with a range of roughly 0.17 to 27.4 ug. A CD8+CD57+ expansion meant a frequency higher than the mean frequency seen in healthy subjects.

The investigation overall reported the following: Twenty-nine CD8+ CDR3 sequences were found in both patients and controls but appeared to be highly expressed in patients and within the immunodominant clones of the patients. No significant difference in CD8+ Simpson's diversity was found between patients and healthy controls (P=0.060).

The germline ends are 22 bases apart after V is trimmed by 8 bases and J by 5 bases. CDR3 length: 15 amino acids, cysteine to phenylalanine. CDR3 DNA only is kept here, 45 bases in frame from base 1. The germline V gene specifies SGHTA as CDR1 and FQGNSA as CDR2. The TCR was taken from a human donor with aplastic anemia. Input material: sorted CD4+, CD8+, or CD8+CD57+ T cells (not recorded which) from PBMCs. The receptor chain draws on TRBV7-2 and TRBJ2-7; the D gene assignment is perhaps TRBD1 or TRBD2, with each matching 7 bases. The CDR3 protein: CASPSRGGVHHEQYF. At the DNA level, the sequence is TGTGCCAGCCCTAGCAGGGGGGGGGTTCACCACGAGCAGTACTTC.